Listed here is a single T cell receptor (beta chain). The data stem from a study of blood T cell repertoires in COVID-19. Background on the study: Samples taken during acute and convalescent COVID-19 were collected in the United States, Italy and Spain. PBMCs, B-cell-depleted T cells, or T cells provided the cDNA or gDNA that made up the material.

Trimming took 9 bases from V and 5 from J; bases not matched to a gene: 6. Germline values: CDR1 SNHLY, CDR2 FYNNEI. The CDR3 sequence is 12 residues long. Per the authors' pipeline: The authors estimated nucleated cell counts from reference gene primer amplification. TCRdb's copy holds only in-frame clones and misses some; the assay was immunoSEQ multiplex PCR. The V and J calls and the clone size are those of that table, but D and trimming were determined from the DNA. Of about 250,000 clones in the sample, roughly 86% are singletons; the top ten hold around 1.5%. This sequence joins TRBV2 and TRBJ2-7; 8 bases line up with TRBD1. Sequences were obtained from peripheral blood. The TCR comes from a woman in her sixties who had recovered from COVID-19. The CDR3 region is CARGQGLDEQYF. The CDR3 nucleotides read TGTGCCAGAGGACAGGGCCTGGACGAGCAGTACTTC.